This T cell receptor beta chain was retrieved from a study of spatial heterogeneity in lung cancer. For the study at large: Alpha-chain sequences were detected in numbers that were consistently lower than beta-chain sequences. Each unique TCR and UMI combination was seen more than ten times on average in raw reads.

Unmatched junction bases numbered 1, after V lost 5 bases and J lost 2 bases. There are 13 residues in the CDR3. Each TCR cDNA molecule carried a unique molecular identifier. TCRdb redid the calling of the 5' RACE reads with MiXCR, one entry per CDR3 protein. This table holds approximately 52,000 distinct CDR3 sequences, approximately 7% found once. This clonotype was counted at least ten times. As to time point: sample taken at primary tumor resection. Sequencing covered unsorted whole RNA taken from tumor, nontumor lung or frozen PBMC. The 65 or so donors had untreated early-stage non-small cell lung cancer.

The clonotype originates from a female donor with early-stage non-small cell lung cancer. The specimen was PBMCs, collected at surgery. This chain connects TRBV12-3 or TRBV12-4 to TRBJ1-2, with TRBD1 identical over 8 bases. CDR3 in amino acids: CASSGTGNYGYTF. CDR3 coding DNA: TGTGCCAGCAGTGGGACAGGCAACTATGGCTACACCTTC.